This T cell receptor (beta chain) was found in a study of T-cell memory formation after mild COVID-19. Study as a whole: TCR clusters were mostly confined to one donor each.

The sample holds many counts of this clonotype. Its antigen remains unknown. Study-wide findings and caveats: Some responding clones appeared in pre-infection memory, suggesting cross-reactive memory joined. The authors left the SARS-CoV-2 specificity of second-wave clones peaking on day 37 unconfirmed. Researchers report contracting CD4+ clones mostly in CM and EM, with CD8+ clones in EMRA.

V was clipped by 2 bases and J by 0 bases; unmatched bases: 7. The CDR3 covers 17 residues. A single record per CDR3 protein comes from TCRdb applying MiXCR to the 5' RACE reads. The repertoire holds around 33,000 distinct CDR3 sequences, with 21% as singletons. The sequence was collected from an adult who had mild COVID-19 (a few samples of this study predate the infection). Cell type and time point are not known. The chain joins TRBV12-3 or TRBV12-4 to TRBJ2-7, with TRBD2 identical over 10 bases. Sequencing was performed on PBMCs or a T cell subset sorted from them (not recorded which). The CDR3 here is CASSLYASGGFSYEQYF. In DNA form, the CDR3 reads TGTGCCAGCAGTTTATATGCTAGCGGGGGTTTCTCCTACGAGCAGTACTTC.